Presented here are 19 T cell receptor beta chains from one specimen sequenced in a study of T-cell reconstitution after alpha-beta-depleted transplantation in children. The authors prepared the TCRbeta library with unique molecular identifiers. TCRdb re-called the PCR reads with MiXCR, one entry per CDR3 protein. The repertoire has approximately 490,000 distinct CDR3 sequences, about 10% of them found once; the top ten carry 2%. Source: PBMCs, taken before TCRalphabeta/CD19-depleted stem cell transplant. The receptors were gathered from a child aged 2 to 10 with inherited bone marrow failure, due to receive a stem cell transplant.

At least ten counts were recorded for this clonotype. The chain combines TRBV4-1 with TRBJ2-1, with TRBD1 matching 11 bases. The CDR3 length is 14 residues. Germline V CDR1 and CDR2: MGHRA, YSYEKL. J gave up 7 bases and V 4 bases, and 3 bases lay outside the gene matches. In nucleotides, the CDR3 is TGCGCCAGCAGCCGGACAGGGGGCCTGAATGAGCAGTTCTTC. It encodes CASSRTGGLNEQFF.

This chain uses TRBV27 with TRBJ2-1; tentatively, D is TRBD1 (6 bases). Germline CDR1 MNHEY, CDR2 SMNVEV (reference sequence). This CDR3 region has 15 residues. Trimming stripped 6 bases from V and 7 bases from J, with 19 bases between. CDR3 bases: TGTGCCAGCAGGAGTCACAGGGCCCTGGAGAATGAGCAGTTCTTC. It codes for CASRSHRALENEQFF.

This clonotype was recorded at least ten times. The chain recombines TRBV4-2 with TRBJ2-7; TRBD2 matches at 7 bases. Per germline, CDR1 LGHNA and CDR2 YNFKEQ. The CDR3 totals 15 residues. V shed 3 bases and J 3 bases; nucleotides not matched to a gene: 8. Written as DNA, the CDR3 is TGTGCCAGCAGCCATACAGGACGGGGGGACTACGAGCAGTACTTC. Protein product: CASSHTGRGDYEQYF.

This clonotype was counted at least ten times. The V gene is TRBV7-2, the J gene TRBJ2-5, with D tentatively TRBD1 (8 bases). The CDR3 runs 13 residues. V was pared by 4 bases and J by 6 bases, with 12 bases between. The V gene's germline CDR1 is SGHTA and CDR2 FQGNSA. The chain's CDR3 is CASSSQGGQTQYF. CDR3 nucleotides: TGTGCCAGCAGCTCACAGGGGGGGCAGACCCAGTACTTC.

The chain is built from TRBV20-1 and TRBJ2-4, with D perhaps TRBD1 or TRBD2 (5 bases each). This CDR3 is 15 amino acids long. The V gene's germline CDR1 is DFQATT and CDR2 SNEGSKA (reference sequence). V lost 5 bases and J lost 0, with 14 bases in between. This CDR3 is CSAEGQGLAKNIQYF. The CDR3 DNA follows: TGCAGTGCTGAGGGCCAGGGCCTAGCCAAAAACATTCAGTACTTC.

This clonotype was counted at least ten times. The chain joins TRBV20-1 to TRBJ1-2, with TRBD1 as a possible D gene (6 bases). Between the trimmed V and J ends, which lost 3 bases and 2 bases, there was a span of 13 bases. Germline V lookup: CDR1 DFQATT, CDR2 SNEGSKA (reference sequence). The CDR3 sequence is 14 residues long. The CDR3 coding sequence is TGCAGTGCTAGGGGTCGAGACAGGAACTATGGCTACACCTTC. Its translation is CSARGRDRNYGYTF.

The rearrangement joins TRBV6-5 to TRBJ2-7; TRBD2 matches at 7 bases. CDR1 is MNHEY and CDR2 is SVGAGI in the germline V gene. With 0 bases clipped from V and 4 bases from J, the junction kept 15 bases outside the gene matches. This CDR3 spans 18 amino acids. This CDR3 is CASSYSSGEAGIEYEQYF. The CDR3 coding sequence is TGTGCCAGCAGTTACTCGAGCGGGGAGGCGGGAATCGAATACGAGCAGTACTTC.

At least ten counts were recorded for this clonotype. The chain recombines TRBV7-9 with TRBJ2-1, with D possibly being TRBD1 (6 bases). CDR1 and CDR2 from the germline V gene are SEHNR and FQNEAQ (reference sequence). This CDR3 contains 14 residues. V dropped 8 bases and J dropped 3 bases, with 14 bases sitting between them. CDR3 nucleotide sequence: TGTGCCAGCCCAGTGGGGGACAACTACAATGAGCAGTTCTTC. Translated, it gives CASPVGDNYNEQFF.

As to this clonotype: This may stem from a read error, because a much larger clone lies one nucleotide away. The conserved phenylalanine or tryptophan normally closing the CDR3 is absent here, so this likely arose from a read error. This sequence joins TRBV20-1 and TRBJ2-7; the D gene is possibly TRBD2 (6 bases). The CDR3 extends over 14 amino acids. The ends were cut back, 6 bases at V and 0 bases at J, with 15 bases in the middle. Germline-derived CDR1 and CDR2 are DFQATT and SNEGSKA (reference sequence). This CDR3 is CSAGGSGYSYEQYC. The CDR3 DNA follows: TGCAGTGCGGGGGGTAGCGGATACTCCTACGAGCAGTACTGC.

This clonotype was seen many times. This chain links TRBV29-1 with TRBJ2-1, with TRBD2 as a possible D gene (6 bases). This CDR3 spans 13 amino acids. The V end lost 3 bases, the J end lost 5 bases, and 11 bases lay between the germline ends. CDR1 and CDR2 from the germline V gene are SQVTM and ANQGSEA. In DNA form, the CDR3 reads TGCAGCGTTGAGCGGGACTTTAACAATGAGCAGTTCTTC. This translates into CSVERDFNNEQFF.

This clonotype was observed a handful of times. The rearrangement links TRBV21-1 to TRBJ2-3. TRBV21-1 is a recognized pseudogene. The CDR3 has 15 residues. The CDR3 here is CASSKDCVTTDTQYF. As DNA, the CDR3 is TGTGCCAGCAGCAAAGATTGCGTGACCACAGATACGCAGTATTTT.

The table lists this clonotype with many counts. The chain couples TRBV7-9 to TRBJ2-1; 8 nucleotides line up with TRBD2. Trimming took 5 bases from V and 10 from J; bases not matched to a gene: 13. This CDR3 is 15 amino acids long. Germline CDR1 SEHNR, CDR2 FQNEAQ (reference sequence). The CDR3 bases are TGTGCCAGCAGCCCCCCCGGGAGGGCCGGGGAAGAGCAGTTCTTC. It translates to CASSPPGRAGEEQFF. Filled out from reference TRBV7-9 and TRBJ2-1, the complete variable domain reads DTGVSQNPRHKITKRGQNVTFRCDPISEHNRLYWYRQTLGQGPEFLTYFQNEAQLEKSRLLSDRFSAERPKGSFSTLEIQRTEQGDSAMYLCASSPPGRAGEEQFFGPGTRLTVL.

The table lists this clonotype with many counts. This chain links TRBV3-1 with TRBJ2-5; D unresolved. This CDR3 comprises 16 residues. Trimming left V 1 base short and J 1 base short, with 13 bases between. Germline CDR1 is LGHDT and CDR2 is YNNKEL (reference sequence). CDR3 in DNA: TGTGCCAGCAGCCAAGGCGACCAGCCCTTCCAAGAGACCCAGTACTTC. It encodes CASSQGDQPFQETQYF.

The V and J genes are TRBV12-3 or TRBV12-4 and TRBJ2-3, with 16 nucleotides matching TRBD2. V was pared by 3 bases and J by 7 bases, with 1 base of the junction left unmatched. This CDR3 is 15 amino acids long. The CDR3 here is CASSLGLAGGHTQYF. CDR3 bases: TGTGCCAGCAGTTTGGGACTAGCGGGAGGGCATACGCAGTATTTT.

This clonotype was detected ten times or more. J is TRBJ2-2 and V is TRBV28; 10 bases are a match to TRBD1. Germline values: CDR1 MDHEN, CDR2 SYDVKM. The ends lost 10 bases at V and 2 bases at J; junction bases unmatched: 19. The CDR3 sequence is 19 residues long. CDR3 sequence: CAIPGGQGGGKINTGELFF. The CDR3, as DNA: TGTGCCATACCGGGAGGACAGGGGGGTGGAAAAATCAACACCGGGGAGCTGTTTTTT.

A note on this clonotype: It may be a read error: a sequence one base away is much more abundant. This sequence joins TRBV4-2 and TRBJ2-3, with D possibly being TRBD2 (6 bases). CDR3 length: 15 amino acids. The germline V and J ends were trimmed by 5 bases and 4 bases, with 16 bases remaining between them. Germline values: CDR1 LGHNA, CDR2 YNFKEQ. The chain's CDR3 is CASSSRRENADTQYF. The CDR3 DNA follows: TGTGCCAGCAGCTCGCGACGGGAGAATGCAGATACGCAGTATTTT.

J is TRBJ2-1 and V is TRBV27; D gene ambiguous. Per the germline V gene, CDR1 is MNHEY and CDR2 is SMNVEV (reference sequence). The CDR3 covers 12 residues. V dropped 5 bases and J dropped 7 bases, with 9 bases sitting between them. CDR3 residues: CASSPGWNEQFF. For the CDR3, the DNA is TGTGCCAGCAGTCCCGGTTGGAATGAGCAGTTCTTC.

This clonotype was seen only a few times. The genes are TRBV7-9 and TRBJ2-1; possible D gene TRBD1, 5 bases. The germline CDR1 and CDR2 sequences are SEHNR and FQNEAQ (reference sequence). The CDR3 sequence is 13 residues long. The V gene lost 7 bases and the J gene lost 8 bases, with 15 bases spanning the gap. The CDR3 is CASIPKWGDEQFF. The DNA of the CDR3 is TGTGCCAGCATTCCTAAATGGGGCGATGAGCAGTTCTTC.

J is TRBJ2-2 and V is TRBV5-4; D is possibly TRBD2 (5 bases). The ends were cut back, 2 bases at V and 1 base at J, with 12 bases in the middle. The CDR3 spans 16 residues. Germline assignment: CDR1 SGHNT and CDR2 YYREEE (reference sequence). Here the CDR3 reads CASSFKLGLNTGELFF. Written as DNA, the CDR3 is TGTGCCAGCAGCTTTAAACTAGGCTTGAACACCGGGGAGCTGTTTTTT.